This TCR beta chain originates from a study of cytomegalovirus exposure and HLA in healthy donors (dated by TCRdb to about 2017). About the investigation overall: According to a later analysis, one platform produced both the 110 or so validation repertoires and the approximately 670 repertoires of the first cohort. The study aimed to test whether signatures of past pathogen exposure could be identified by cataloging public T cell receptors. A separate validation cohort of 90 to 150 different subjects was used in addition to the approximately 700-subject first cohort. To predict cytomegalovirus infection status, the study brought together high-throughput TCR immunosequencing, statistical association of individual TCRs with disease status, and machine learning. Here is what the overall study found, with its caveats: A total of fewer than 200 TCR beta chains were listed by the study as associated with cytomegalovirus. A few of the identified cytomegalovirus-associated TCR beta chains were confirmed in vitro to be specific for cytomegalovirus antigens. A later analysis had no HLA typing for the validation cohort, so co-occurrence there was scored across all 120 or so repertoires. Across donors, most TCR sequences were observed very rarely, whereas some public TCRs were present in many individuals. In both the original and validation cohorts, the classifier was reported to diagnose cytomegalovirus status with high specificity and sensitivity. Of the cluster scores, roughly 93% were above 0 in a later analysis, which found that TCRs clustered in the first cohort also tended to co-occur in the 95 to 150 validation repertoires. It was suggested by the authors that the approach could potentially be generalized to other disease states and immunological phenotypes.

Separate from the approximately 730-subject first cohort, the validation cohort of 90 to 150 subjects was the group to which the donors belonged. The library was prepared using the immunoSEQ multiplex PCR assay. As for how the authors treated the data: A statistical classification framework was developed to diagnose cytomegalovirus status using the catalog of TCR beta chain sequences. TCRdb obtained this table from immuneACCESS and retained in-frame rearrangements with V and J assigned. These tables miss some clones; where compared with another copy, unresolved V genes account for less than half of the shortfall, and the remainder is unexplained. That table furnishes V, J and clone size, whereas the DNA furnished D and trimming. The sample records 100,000 to 150,000 clones, roughly 90% of which are singletons. The top ten clones comprise approximately 1.5% of the sample. About this clone: The target of this receptor is not known. No clone much larger than this one lies a single base away; base qualities are absent.

The TCR comes from a man younger than 40 in good health and CMV-seronegative. Sequenced sample: PBMCs.

The DNA is TGTGCCAGCAGCCAAGTCCAGGGGGGCTATGGCTACACCTTC. This codes for CASSQVQGGYGYTF. The sequence links TRBV14 to TRBJ1-2; 7 bases in between match TRBD1. There are 14 amino acids in the CDR3, from cysteine to phenylalanine inclusive. CDR3 DNA only is kept here, 42 bases in frame from base 1. The germline V gene encodes CDR1 SGHDN and CDR2 FVKESK. The junction shows trimming of 1 base on V and 4 bases on J, and the gene matches do not reach 3 bases of it.